The T cell receptor beta chain under discussion was sequenced for a study of T cell repertoires in cytomegalovirus infection. Study-wide findings and caveats: The cumulative frequency of public TCR beta families distinguished individuals who carried CMV together with the relevant HLA.

TCRdb redid the calling of the reads with MiXCR, one entry per CDR3 protein. The table lists about 400,000 distinct CDR3 sequences, nearly 35% of them singletons. About this clonotype: Its antigen remains unidentified.

CDR3 size: 17 residues. Germline V gene sequence: CDR1 MDHEN, CDR2 SYDVKM. Trimming took off 5 bases at V and 0 bases at J, with 17 bases between the two ends. The receptor's source is a human donor in good health (CMV status not recorded). Some clones in this sample may be carry-over from other donors' samples. V usage is TRBV28 and J usage is TRBJ2-4; D not certain. The sample in question was cultured PBMCs, obtained from culture after CMV antigen stimulation. Here the CDR3 DNA reads TGTGCCAGCAGTCCGCCCCTGACACGAGTAGCCAAAAACATTCAGTACTTC. Protein sequence: CASSPPLTRVAKNIQYF. The variable domain in full, completed from reference TRBV28 and TRBJ2-4, reads DVKVTQSSRYLVKRTGEKVFLECVQDMDHENMFWYRQDPGLGLRLIYFSYDVKMKEKGDIPEGYSVSREKKERFSLILESASTNQTSMYLCASSPPLTRVAKNIQYFGAGTRLSVL.